Listed below are T cell receptor beta chains from one sample, sequenced in a study of graft-versus-host responses after intestinal transplantation. What these receptors recognize is not known. Assay used: immunoSEQ multiplex PCR; TCRdb lists only in-frame clones, some missing. The sample lists approximately 90,000 clones; around 93% were seen once. Here the sequenced sample was unstimulated CD8+ T cells sorted from spleen or lymph node cells, taken before transplant. Every receptor here comes from a human donor who was the organ donor for an intestinal transplant. Both conserved end residues are part of each CDR3. A D gene is named only where the DNA matches it firmly. Expanded clones get a size class; other rows say once, few or many, or leave the size out.

V: TRBV5-5; size: .; J: TRBJ2-3; D: TRBD2; CDR3: CASSSGLPLTDTQYF; DNA: TGTGCCAGCAGCTCGGGACTACCACTCACAGATACGCAGTATTTT
V: TRBV30; size: .; J: TRBJ2-1; D: TRBD2; CDR3: CAWRGIAGEPYNEQFF; DNA: TGTGCCTGGAGGGGAATCGCGGGGGAACCCTACAATGAGCAGTTCTTC
V: TRBV10-3; size: .; J: TRBJ1-2; D: .; CDR3: CAISDDGQGPLYGYTF; DNA: TGTGCCATCAGTGATGATGGGCAGGGCCCCCTTTATGGCTACACCTTC
V: TRBV7-8; size: .; J: TRBJ1-1; D: .; CDR3: CASSPSAFEAFF; DNA: TGTGCCAGCAGCCCCAGTGCCTTTGAAGCTTTCTTT
V: TRBV7-3; size: .; J: TRBJ1-5; D: .; CDR3: CASSFMAGNQPQHF; DNA: TGTGCCAGCAGCTTTATGGCGGGCAATCAGCCCCAGCATTTT
V: TRBV7-9; size: .; J: TRBJ2-3; D: .; CDR3: CASSEVRSTDTQYF; DNA: TGTGCCAGCAGCGAAGTACGGAGCACAGATACGCAGTATTTT
V: TRBV18; size: .; J: TRBJ2-7; D: .; CDR3: CASSPHFDRTSYEQYF; DNA: TGTGCCAGCTCACCCCACTTTGACAGGACTTCCTACGAGCAGTACTTC
V: TRBV9; size: .; J: TRBJ2-2; D: .; CDR3: CASSVGASGELFF; DNA: TGTGCCAGCAGCGTAGGAGCCTCCGGGGAGCTGTTTTTT
V: TRBV27; size: .; J: TRBJ1-3; D: .; CDR3: CASSPRGSGNTIYF; DNA: TGTGCCAGCAGTCCCCGGGGGTCTGGAAACACCATATATTTT
V: TRBV30; size: .; J: TRBJ1-5; D: .; CDR3: CAWNIRGSNQPQHF; DNA: TGTGCCTGGAATATCCGGGGTAGCAATCAGCCCCAGCATTTT
V: TRBV4-1; size: .; J: TRBJ2-5; D: TRBD2; CDR3: CASSQDLVAGPRRETQYF; DNA: TGCGCCAGCAGCCAAGATTTGGTAGCGGGGCCTCGACGAGAGACCCAGTACTTC
V: TRBV9; size: .; J: TRBJ2-3; D: TRBD1; CDR3: CASSASGGRADTQYF; DNA: TGTGCCAGCAGCGCCTCAGGGGGCCGGGCAGATACGCAGTATTTT
V: TRBV6-1; size: .; J: TRBJ2-7; D: .; CDR3: CAGSGDYEQYF; DNA: TGTGCAGGGTCGGGGGACTACGAGCAGTACTTC
V: TRBV27; size: .; J: TRBJ1-6; D: .; CDR3: CASSFILRGNSPLHF; DNA: TGTGCCAGCAGTTTTATACTCCGGGGTAATTCACCCCTCCACTTT
V: TRBV6-5; size: .; J: TRBJ1-1; D: TRBD1; CDR3: CASSGDRLTQAFF; DNA: TGTGCCAGCAGTGGGGACAGGCTCACGCAAGCTTTCTTT
V: TRBV5-6; size: .; J: TRBJ1-1; D: .; CDR3: CASSQVQGLTEAFF; DNA: TGTGCCAGCAGCCAGGTTCAGGGTCTGACTGAAGCTTTCTTT
V: TRBV6-5; size: once; J: TRBJ2-3; D: .; CDR3: CASRRGQSYTDTQYF; DNA: TGTGCCAGCCGAAGGGGTCAATCTTACACAGATACGCAGTATTTT
V: TRBV5-1; size: .; J: TRBJ2-5; D: TRBD1; CDR3: CASSPWTGSLGRETQYF; DNA: TGCGCCAGCAGCCCATGGACAGGGTCATTGGGGAGAGAGACCCAGTACTTC
V: TRBV7-9; size: .; J: TRBJ2-5; D: TRBD2; CDR3: CASSVSGGVGNGETQYF; DNA: TGTGCCAGCAGCGTTAGCGGGGGGGTTGGTAACGGAGAGACCCAGTACTTC
V: TRBV28; size: .; J: TRBJ1-1; D: TRBD1; CDR3: CASRRGQVNTEAFF; DNA: TGTGCCAGCAGGAGGGGACAGGTGAACACTGAAGCTTTCTTT
V: TRBV9; size: .; J: TRBJ1-3; D: .; CDR3: CASSVEVHSSGNTIYF; DNA: TGTGCCAGCAGCGTAGAAGTCCATAGCTCTGGAAACACCATATATTTT
V: TRBV7-7; size: .; J: TRBJ2-6; D: .; CDR3: CASSPGQGGTSGANVLTF; DNA: TGTGCCAGCAGCCCCGGACAGGGAGGGACCTCTGGGGCCAACGTCCTGACTTTC
V: TRBV5-1; size: .; J: TRBJ1-2; D: .; CDR3: CASSSTPGNYGYTF; DNA: TGCGCCAGCAGCTCGACCCCGGGTAACTATGGCTACACCTTC
V: TRBV5-4; size: .; J: TRBJ1-3; D: TRBD1; CDR3: CASRTGTGNTIYF; DNA: TGTGCCAGTCGGACAGGGACCGGAAACACCATATATTTT
V: TRBV7-3; size: .; J: TRBJ2-3; D: .; CDR3: CASSLAGGPTDTQYF; DNA: TGTGCCAGCAGCTTAGCCGGAGGCCCCACAGATACGCAGTATTTT
V: TRBV4-1; size: .; J: TRBJ2-7; D: .; CDR3: CASSQERRESYEQYF; DNA: TGCGCCAGCAGCCAAGAGCGGAGGGAGTCCTACGAGCAGTACTTC
V: TRBV19; size: .; J: TRBJ2-3; D: .; CDR3: CASSMSSGFTDTQYF; DNA: TGTGCCAGTAGTATGAGTAGCGGATTCACAGATACGCAGTATTTT
V: TRBV28; size: .; J: TRBJ2-7; D: TRBD1; CDR3: CASSFVGQNYEQYF; DNA: TGTGCCAGCAGTTTCGTGGGACAGAACTACGAGCAGTACTTC
V: TRBV9; size: .; J: TRBJ2-1; D: TRBD2; CDR3: CASSPPASGGYLEQFF; DNA: TGTGCCAGCAGCCCCCCGGCTAGCGGGGGCTACCTCGAGCAGTTCTTC
V: TRBV5-1; size: few; J: TRBJ1-4; D: TRBD1; CDR3: CASSAGTGLQKLFF; DNA: TGCGCCAGCAGCGCCGGGACAGGGTTGCAAAAACTGTTTTTT
V: TRBV7-8; size: .; J: TRBJ1-4; D: .; CDR3: CASSVMTAPNEKLFF; DNA: TGTGCCAGCAGCGTAATGACTGCCCCGAATGAAAAACTGTTTTTT
V: TRBV19; size: .; J: TRBJ1-4; D: .; CDR3: CASSTPGQVGEKLFF; DNA: TGTGCCAGTAGTACGCCCGGACAAGTGGGAGAAAAACTGTTTTTT
V: TRBV6-5; size: .; J: TRBJ1-1; D: .; CDR3: CASRRNRVIEAFF; DNA: TGTGCCAGCAGACGCAACAGGGTGATTGAAGCTTTCTTT
V: TRBV11-2; size: .; J: TRBJ2-5; D: TRBD1; CDR3: CASSFLTGVKETQYF; DNA: TGTGCCAGCAGCTTTTTAACAGGGGTTAAAGAGACCCAGTACTTC
V: TRBV28; size: .; J: TRBJ1-1; D: TRBD1; CDR3: CASSTPRTGDPTEAFF; DNA: TGTGCCAGCAGTACCCCTCGGACAGGGGACCCCACTGAAGCTTTCTTT
V: TRBV9; size: .; J: TRBJ1-2; D: .; CDR3: CASSDRYYGYTF; DNA: TGTGCCAGCAGCGACAGGTACTATGGCTACACCTTC
V: TRBV27; size: .; J: TRBJ1-1; D: .; CDR3: CASSLSFLGHTEAFF; DNA: TGTGCCAGCAGTTTATCTTTTCTGGGGCACACTGAAGCTTTCTTT
V: TRBV27; size: .; J: TRBJ2-1; D: .; CDR3: CASSSSAGLANEQFF; DNA: TGTGCCAGCAGTTCCTCTGCGGGGTTGGCCAATGAGCAGTTCTTC
V: TRBV13; size: .; J: TRBJ2-4; D: TRBD2; CDR3: CASSLGAGSTLAKNIQYF; DNA: TGTGCCAGCAGCTTAGGAGCGGGGAGTACGCTAGCCAAAAACATTCAGTACTTC
V: TRBV4-2; size: .; J: TRBJ2-7; D: TRBD2; CDR3: CASSQEGLAGTYEQYF; DNA: TGTGCCAGCAGCCAAGAAGGACTAGCGGGGACCTACGAGCAGTACTTC
V: TRBV6-5; size: once; J: TRBJ2-1; D: TRBD2; CDR3: CASSPTSGGVNEQFF; DNA: TGTGCCAGCAGTCCGACTAGCGGGGGGGTAAATGAGCAGTTCTTC
V: TRBV4-1; size: .; J: TRBJ2-1; D: .; CDR3: CASSQDPSGDEQFF; DNA: TGCGCCAGCAGCCAAGACCCGTCCGGGGATGAGCAGTTCTTC
V: TRBV9; size: .; J: TRBJ2-1; D: .; CDR3: CASSVGLTAPEQFF; DNA: TGTGCCAGCAGCGTAGGCTTAACTGCCCCTGAGCAGTTCTTC
V: TRBV7-6; size: .; J: TRBJ1-1; D: TRBD1; CDR3: CASSLGGGPEAFF; DNA: TGTGCCAGCAGCTTAGGAGGGGGCCCTGAAGCTTTCTTT
V: TRBV11-2; size: .; J: TRBJ2-7; D: .; CDR3: CASSLRGNYEQYF; DNA: TGTGCCAGCAGCTTAAGAGGCAACTACGAGCAGTACTTC
V: TRBV19; size: few; J: TRBJ1-1; D: .; CDR3: CASSPTGNTEAFF; DNA: TGTGCCAGTAGCCCGACAGGGAACACTGAAGCTTTCTTT
V: TRBV27; size: .; J: TRBJ2-5; D: TRBD2; CDR3: CASSLEGTSGVQETQYF; DNA: TGTGCCAGCAGTTTAGAAGGGACTAGCGGAGTCCAAGAGACCCAGTACTTC